This T cell receptor beta chain emerged from a study of shared clonotypes between healthy human individuals. The study's findings and limits: Apart from blood, nothing was sampled; tissue repertoires likely differ. Larger estimated richness was generally recorded for naive subsets relative to memory subsets.

Germline lookup yields CDR1 GTSNPN and CDR2 SVGIG (reference sequence). This CDR3 comprises 12 residues. Trimming removed 5 bases from V and 5 bases from J; junction bases left unmatched: 2. To note about this clone: What it binds is not known.

Profiled with immunoSEQ multiplex PCR; TCRdb holds only in-frame clones, not every one. This table has millions of clones, over 85% appearing once. This receptor was identified in a man between 18 and 29 years old in good health. The sample comprised naive CD4+ T cells sorted from blood. Subset: CD45RA+ positively selected. The chain recombines TRBV30 with TRBJ2-2; the match to TRBD1 covers 7 bases. CDR3 residues: CAWGTVTGELFF. The CDR3 DNA reads as TGTGCCTGGGGGACAGTTACCGGGGAGCTGTTTTTT.